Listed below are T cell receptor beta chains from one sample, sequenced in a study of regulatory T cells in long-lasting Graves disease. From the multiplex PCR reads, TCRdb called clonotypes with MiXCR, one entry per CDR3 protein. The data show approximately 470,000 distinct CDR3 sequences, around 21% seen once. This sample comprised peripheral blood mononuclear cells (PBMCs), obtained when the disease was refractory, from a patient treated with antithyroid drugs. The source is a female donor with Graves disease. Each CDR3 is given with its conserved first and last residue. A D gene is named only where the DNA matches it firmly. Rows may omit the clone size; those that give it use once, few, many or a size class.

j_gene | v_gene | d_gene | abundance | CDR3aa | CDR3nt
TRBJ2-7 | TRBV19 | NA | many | CASSSVLGRVEQYF | TGTGCCAGTAGTTCTGTCCTAGGTCGGGTCGAGCAGTACTTC
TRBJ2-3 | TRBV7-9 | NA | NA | CASSLVRNTDTQYF | TGTGCCAGCAGCTTAGTCCGGAACACAGATACGCAGTATTTT
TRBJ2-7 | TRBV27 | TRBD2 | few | CASSLRGSSSYEQYF | TGTGCCAGCAGTTTGCGCGGGAGCTCCTCCTACGAGCAGTACTTC
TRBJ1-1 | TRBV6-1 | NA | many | CASGIPNTEAFF | TGTGCCAGCGGTATACCCAACACTGAAGCTTTCTTT
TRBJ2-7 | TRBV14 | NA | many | CASSEPAGQAYEQYF | TGTGCCAGCAGCGAACCAGCGGGACAGGCCTACGAGCAGTACTTC
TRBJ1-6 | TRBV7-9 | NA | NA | CASSLAANNSPLHF | TGTGCCAGCAGCTTAGCAGCGAATAATTCACCCCTCCACTTT
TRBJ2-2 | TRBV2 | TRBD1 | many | CASGTADTGELFF | TGTGCCAGCGGGACAGCGGACACCGGGGAGCTGTTTTTT
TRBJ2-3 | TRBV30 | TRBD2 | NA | CACREREPPADTQYF | TGTGCCTGTCGCGAGCGGGAGCCTCCCGCGGATACGCAGTATTTT
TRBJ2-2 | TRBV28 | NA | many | CASSPWTGELFF | TGTGCCAGCAGTCCCTGGACCGGGGAGCTGTTTTTT
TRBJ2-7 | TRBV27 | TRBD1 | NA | CASTKWRGQGLYEQYF | TGTGCCAGCACGAAATGGAGGGGACAGGGGCTATACGAGCAGTACTTC
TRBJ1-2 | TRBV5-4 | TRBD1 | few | CASSFLGQGSYGYTF | TGTGCCAGCAGCTTCCTGGGACAGGGCAGCTATGGCTACACCTTC
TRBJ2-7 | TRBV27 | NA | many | CASSLGAGLEQYF | TGTGCCAGCAGTTTAGGGGCAGGGTTAGAGCAGTACTTC
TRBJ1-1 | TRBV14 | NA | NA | CASSQEQLAGYTEAFF | TGTGCCAGCAGCCAAGAACAATTGGCGGGGTACACTGAAGCTTTCTTT
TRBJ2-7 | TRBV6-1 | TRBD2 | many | CASKAAGGYEQYF | TGTGCCAGCAAAGCGGCGGGGGGTTACGAGCAGTACTTC
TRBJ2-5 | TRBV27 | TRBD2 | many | CATTLASGDQETQYF | TGTGCCACCACATTGGCTAGCGGGGACCAAGAGACCCAGTACTTC
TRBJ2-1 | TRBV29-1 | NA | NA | CSVEFPPGQGSGRAYNEQFF | TGCAGCGTTGAATTTCCCCCGGGACAGGGAAGCGGGAGGGCCTACAATGAGCAGTTCTTC
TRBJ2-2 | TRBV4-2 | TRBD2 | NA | CASSQGERETGELFF | TGTGCCAGCAGCCAAGGGGAGCGGGAGACCGGGGAGCTGTTTTTT
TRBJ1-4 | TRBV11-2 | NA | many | CASSQSGGTNEKLFF | TGTGCCAGCAGCCAATCCGGGGGGACTAATGAAAAACTGTTTTTT
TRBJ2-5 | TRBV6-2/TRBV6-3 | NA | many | CASSRDGRSKTQYF | TGTGCCAGCAGTAGGGACGGTCGGTCGAAGACCCAGTACTTC
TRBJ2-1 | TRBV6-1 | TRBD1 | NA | CASSLPPGQGWNEQFF | TGTGCCAGCAGTCTACCCCCGGGACAGGGATGGAATGAGCAGTTCTTC
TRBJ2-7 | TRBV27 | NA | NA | CASRLRDGGTYEQYF | TGTGCCAGCAGGCTCCGGGACGGGGGCACCTACGAGCAGTACTTC
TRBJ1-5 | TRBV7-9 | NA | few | CASSSSGRQPQHF | TGTGCCAGCAGCTCTTCAGGGCGCCAGCCCCAGCATTTT
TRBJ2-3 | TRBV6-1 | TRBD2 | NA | CATYAGVFPDTQYF | TGTGCCACCTATGCGGGAGTGTTTCCAGATACGCAGTATTTT
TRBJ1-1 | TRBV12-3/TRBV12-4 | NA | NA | CASSLGGPRTEAFF | TGTGCCAGCAGTTTAGGGGGTCCCCGCACTGAAGCTTTCTTT
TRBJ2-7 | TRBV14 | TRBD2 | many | CASSVVAGELGEQYF | TGTGCCAGCAGCGTTGTAGCGGGAGAGCTAGGCGAGCAGTACTTC
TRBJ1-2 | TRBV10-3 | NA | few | CAVPGASNYGYTF | TGTGCCGTCCCAGGGGCCTCTAACTATGGCTACACCTTC
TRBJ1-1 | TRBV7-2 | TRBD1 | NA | CASSLGGTGARNTEAFF | TGTGCCAGCAGCTTAGGGGGGACAGGGGCTCGGAACACTGAAGCTTTCTTT
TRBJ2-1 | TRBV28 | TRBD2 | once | CASSTGTSGSFTYNEQFF | TGTGCCAGCAGTACAGGGACTAGCGGGAGTTTCACCTACAATGAGCAGTTCTTC
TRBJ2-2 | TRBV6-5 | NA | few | CASSYEVAALGGELFF | TGTGCCAGCAGTTACGAGGTAGCGGCCCTAGGCGGGGAGCTGTTTTTT
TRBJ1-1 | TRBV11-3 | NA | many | CASSRDPYSEAFF | TGTGCCAGCAGCCGGGACCCCTACTCGGAAGCTTTCTTT
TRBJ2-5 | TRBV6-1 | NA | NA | CASSEVGGLQETQYF | TGTGCCAGCAGTGAAGTTGGGGGCCTCCAAGAGACCCAGTACTTC
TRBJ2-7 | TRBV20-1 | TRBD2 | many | CSADPASGRIYEQYF | TGCAGTGCCGATCCAGCTAGCGGGAGGATCTACGAGCAGTACTTC
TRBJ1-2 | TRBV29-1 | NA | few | CSVEIVGAGYTF | TGCAGCGTTGAAATTGTGGGGGCTGGCTACACCTTC
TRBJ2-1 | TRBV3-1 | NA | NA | CASGRGHRLTFF | TGTGCCAGCGGTCGGGGGCACCGACTGACGTTCTTC
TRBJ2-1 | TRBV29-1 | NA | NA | CSVDAPQGWNNEQFF | TGCAGCGTTGACGCCCCCCAGGGGTGGAACAATGAGCAGTTCTTC
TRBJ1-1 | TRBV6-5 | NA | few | CASSYFGGARNTEAFF | TGTGCCAGCAGTTATTTTGGGGGGGCGCGAAACACTGAAGCTTTCTTT
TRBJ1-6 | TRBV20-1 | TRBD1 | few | CSARDRGVSPLHF | TGCAGTGCAAGGGACAGGGGGGTTTCACCCCTCCACTTT
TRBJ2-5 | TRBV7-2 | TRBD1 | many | CASRLTGKETQYF | TGTGCCAGCAGGCTGACAGGGAAAGAGACCCAGTACTTC
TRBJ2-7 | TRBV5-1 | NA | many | CASSLTGDSLYEQYF | TGCGCCAGCAGCTTGACTGGGGATTCCCTCTACGAGCAGTACTTC
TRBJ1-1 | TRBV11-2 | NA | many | CASSLDLAAGLMNTEAFF | TGTGCCAGCAGCTTAGATTTGGCCGCAGGGCTCATGAACACTGAAGCTTTCTTT
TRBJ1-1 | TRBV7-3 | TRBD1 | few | CASSLTPTGGLTEAFF | TGTGCCAGCAGCTTAACCCCGACAGGGGGCCTCACTGAAGCTTTCTTT
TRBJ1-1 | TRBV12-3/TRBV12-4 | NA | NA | CASRSTGLNTEAFF | TGTGCCAGCAGGTCTACAGGGCTGAACACTGAAGCTTTCTTT
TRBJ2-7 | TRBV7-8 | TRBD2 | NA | CASSSPSGLTYEQYF | TGTGCCAGCAGCTCGCCTAGCGGGCTGACCTACGAGCAGTACTTC
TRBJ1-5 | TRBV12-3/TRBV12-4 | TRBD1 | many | CASRPTGGNQPQHF | TGTGCCAGCAGACCTACAGGGGGCAATCAGCCCCAGCATTTT
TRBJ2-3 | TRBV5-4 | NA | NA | CASNRGGASTDTQYF | TGTGCCAGCAACCGAGGGGGGGCTAGCACAGATACGCAGTATTTT
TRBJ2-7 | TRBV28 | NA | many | CASSFSQGSPYEQYF | TGTGCCAGCAGTTTCTCGCAGGGGTCTCCCTACGAGCAGTACTTC
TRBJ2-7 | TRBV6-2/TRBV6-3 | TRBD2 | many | CASSYASGSSYEQYF | TGTGCCAGCAGTTACGCTAGCGGGAGTTCCTACGAGCAGTACTTC
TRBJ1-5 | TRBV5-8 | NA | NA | CASSHGPGEYSNQPQHF | TGTGCCAGCAGCCATGGACCAGGGGAATATAGCAATCAGCCCCAGCATTTT
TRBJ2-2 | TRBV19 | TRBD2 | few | CASSSGLAGVRTGELFF | TGTGCCAGTAGTTCCGGACTAGCGGGAGTGCGCACCGGGGAGCTGTTTTTT
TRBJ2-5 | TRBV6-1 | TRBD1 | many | CASSQQPGQGTNQYF | TGTGCCAGCAGTCAGCAACCGGGACAGGGAACGAACCAGTACTTC
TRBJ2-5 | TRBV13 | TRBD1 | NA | CASSLKTGGFLETQYF | TGTGCCAGCAGCCTTAAAACAGGGGGCTTCTTGGAGACCCAGTACTTC
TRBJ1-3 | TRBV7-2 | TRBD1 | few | CASSLDGRSGRGSGNTIYF | TGTGCCAGCAGCTTAGATGGTCGTAGTGGCAGGGGGTCTGGAAACACCATATATTTT
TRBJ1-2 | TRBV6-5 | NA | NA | CASSFLTRSGGYTF | TGTGCCAGCAGTTTCCTTACACGATCGGGTGGCTACACCTTC
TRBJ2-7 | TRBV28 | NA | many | CASSFSEQYF | TGTGCCAGCAGTTTCTCCGAGCAGTACTTC
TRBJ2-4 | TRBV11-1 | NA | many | CASSLTTAGGKNIQYF | TGTGCCAGCAGCTTAACTACCGCTGGGGGGAAGAACATTCAGTACTTC
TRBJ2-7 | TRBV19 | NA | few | CASSTTLGASYEQYF | TGTGCCAGTAGTACAACTTTGGGGGCTTCCTACGAGCAGTACTTC
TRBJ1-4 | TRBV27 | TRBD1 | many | CASSRQTGGFEKLFF | TGTGCCAGCAGCCGACAGACAGGGGGATTCGAAAAACTGTTTTTT
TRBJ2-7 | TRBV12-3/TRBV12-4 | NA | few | CASSLDPYEQYF | TGTGCCAGCAGTTTAGACCCCTACGAGCAGTACTTC
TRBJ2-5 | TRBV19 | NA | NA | CASSILKRSGQETQYF | TGTGCCAGTAGTATTCTCAAGCGTTCCGGGCAAGAGACCCAGTACTTC
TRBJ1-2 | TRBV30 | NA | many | CAWGGNYGYTF | TGTGCCTGGGGTGGCAACTATGGCTACACCTTC